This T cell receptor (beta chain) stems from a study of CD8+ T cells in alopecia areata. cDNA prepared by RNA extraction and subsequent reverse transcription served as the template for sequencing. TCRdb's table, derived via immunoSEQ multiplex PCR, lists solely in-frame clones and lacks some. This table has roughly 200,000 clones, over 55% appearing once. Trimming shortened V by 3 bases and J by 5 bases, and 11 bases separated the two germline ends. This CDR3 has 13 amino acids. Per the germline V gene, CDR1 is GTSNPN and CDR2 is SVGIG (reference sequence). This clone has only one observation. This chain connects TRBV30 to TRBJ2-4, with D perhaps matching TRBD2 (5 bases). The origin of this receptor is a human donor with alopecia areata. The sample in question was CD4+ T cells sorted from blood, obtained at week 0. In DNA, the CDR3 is TGTGCCTGGAGACCAGGAGGAGAAAACATTCAGTACTTC. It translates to CAWRPGGENIQYF.